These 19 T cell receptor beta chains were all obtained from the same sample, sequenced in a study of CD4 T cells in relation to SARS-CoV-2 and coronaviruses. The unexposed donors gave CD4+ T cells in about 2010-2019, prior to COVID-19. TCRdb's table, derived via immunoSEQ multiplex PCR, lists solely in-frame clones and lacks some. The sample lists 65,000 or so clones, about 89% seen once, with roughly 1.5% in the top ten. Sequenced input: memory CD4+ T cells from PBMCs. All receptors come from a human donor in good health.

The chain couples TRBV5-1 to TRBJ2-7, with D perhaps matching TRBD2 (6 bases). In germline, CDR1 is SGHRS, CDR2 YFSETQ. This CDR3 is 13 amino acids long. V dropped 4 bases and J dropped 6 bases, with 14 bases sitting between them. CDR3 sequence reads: CASSGAGLVEQYF. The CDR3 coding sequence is TGCGCCAGCAGCGGGGCGGGGTTGGTCGAGCAGTACTTC. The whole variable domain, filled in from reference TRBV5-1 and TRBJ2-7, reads KAGVTQTPRYLIKTRGQQVTLSCSPISGHRSVSWYQQTPGQGLQFLFEYFSETQRNKGNFPGRFSGRQFSNSRSEMNVSTLELGDSALYLCASSGAGLVEQYFGPGTRLTVT.

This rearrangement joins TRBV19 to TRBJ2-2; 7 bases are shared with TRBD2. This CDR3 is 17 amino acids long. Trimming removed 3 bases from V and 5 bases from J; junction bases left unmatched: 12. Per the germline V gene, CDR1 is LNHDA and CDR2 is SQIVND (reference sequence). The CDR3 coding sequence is TGTGCCAGTAGTATCCCCCTTCCAGGGAGGGTTACCGGGGAGCTGTTTTTT. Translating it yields CASSIPLPGRVTGELFF.

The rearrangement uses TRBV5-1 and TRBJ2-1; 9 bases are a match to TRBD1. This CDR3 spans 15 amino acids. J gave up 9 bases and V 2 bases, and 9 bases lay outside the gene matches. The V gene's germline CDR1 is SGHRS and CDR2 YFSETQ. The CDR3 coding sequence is TGCGCCAGCAGCTTAAGGGACAGGGATGGTGGTGAGCAGTTCTTC. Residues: CASSLRDRDGGEQFF.

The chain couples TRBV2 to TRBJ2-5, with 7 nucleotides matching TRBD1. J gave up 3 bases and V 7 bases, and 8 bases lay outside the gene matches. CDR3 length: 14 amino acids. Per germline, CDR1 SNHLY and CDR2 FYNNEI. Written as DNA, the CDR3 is TGTGCCAGCACCCTGACAGGGATGGAAGAGACCCAGTACTTC. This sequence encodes CASTLTGMEETQYF.

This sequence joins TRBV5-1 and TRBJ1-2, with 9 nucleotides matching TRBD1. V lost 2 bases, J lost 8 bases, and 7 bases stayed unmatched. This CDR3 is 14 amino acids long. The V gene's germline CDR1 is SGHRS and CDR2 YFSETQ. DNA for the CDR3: TGCGCCAGCAGCTTAACAGGGGGCCCCCTGGGCTACACCTTC. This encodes CASSLTGGPLGYTF.

The CDR3 sequence is CASSEMSGGETQYF. The CDR3 nucleotides are TGTGCCAGCAGTGAGATGTCAGGGGGGGAGACCCAGTACTTC. The chain carries TRBV6-1 and TRBJ2-5, with a possible D match to TRBD1 (7 bases). The CDR3 has 14 amino acids. The V gene's germline CDR1 is MNHNS and CDR2 SASEGT. V was shortened by 3 bases and J by 5 bases, with 13 bases between the two germline ends.

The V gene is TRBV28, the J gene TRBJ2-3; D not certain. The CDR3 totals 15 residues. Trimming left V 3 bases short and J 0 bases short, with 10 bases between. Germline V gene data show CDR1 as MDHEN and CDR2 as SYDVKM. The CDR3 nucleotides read TGTGCCAGCAGTTTTGATCCAGGTAGCACAGATACGCAGTATTTT. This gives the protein CASSFDPGSTDTQYF. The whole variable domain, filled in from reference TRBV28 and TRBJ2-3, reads DVKVTQSSRYLVKRTGEKVFLECVQDMDHENMFWYRQDPGLGLRLIYFSYDVKMKEKGDIPEGYSVSREKKERFSLILESASTNQTSMYLCASSFDPGSTDTQYFGPGTRLTVL.

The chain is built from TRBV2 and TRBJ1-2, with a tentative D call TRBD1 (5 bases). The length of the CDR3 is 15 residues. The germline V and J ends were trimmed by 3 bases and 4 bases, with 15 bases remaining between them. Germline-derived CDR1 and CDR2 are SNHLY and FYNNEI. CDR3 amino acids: CASSEFGGSSYGYTF. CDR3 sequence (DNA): TGTGCCAGCAGTGAGTTTGGGGGTTCCTCCTATGGCTACACCTTC.

The CDR3 region is CASSFTSSTDTQYF. CDR3 coding DNA: TGTGCCAGCAGCTTTACCAGTAGCACAGATACGCAGTATTTT. This chain uses TRBV7-3 with TRBJ2-3; D unresolved. The V and J ends lost 3 bases and 0 bases respectively, with 7 bases between them. Per the germline V gene, CDR1 is SGHTA and CDR2 is FQGTGA. The CDR3 is made up of 14 amino acids.

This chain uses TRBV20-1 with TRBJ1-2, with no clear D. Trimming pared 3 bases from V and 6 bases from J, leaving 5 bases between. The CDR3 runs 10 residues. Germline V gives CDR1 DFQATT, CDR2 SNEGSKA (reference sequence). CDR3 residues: CSARTDGYTF. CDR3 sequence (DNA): TGCAGTGCTAGGACGGATGGCTACACCTTC.

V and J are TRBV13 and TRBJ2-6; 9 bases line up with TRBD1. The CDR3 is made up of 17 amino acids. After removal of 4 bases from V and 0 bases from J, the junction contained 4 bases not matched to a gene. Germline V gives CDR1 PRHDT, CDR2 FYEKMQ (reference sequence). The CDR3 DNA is TGTGCCAGCAGCTCGTCGACAGGGGGCTCTGGGGCCAACGTCCTGACTTTC. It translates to CASSSSTGGSGANVLTF.

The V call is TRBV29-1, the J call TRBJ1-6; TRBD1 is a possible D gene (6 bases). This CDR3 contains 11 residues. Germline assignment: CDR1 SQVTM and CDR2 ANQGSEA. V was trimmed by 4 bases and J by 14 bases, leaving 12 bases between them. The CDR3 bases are TGCAGCGTTGGCCAACAGGGATCCCTCCACTTT. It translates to CSVGQQGSLHF.

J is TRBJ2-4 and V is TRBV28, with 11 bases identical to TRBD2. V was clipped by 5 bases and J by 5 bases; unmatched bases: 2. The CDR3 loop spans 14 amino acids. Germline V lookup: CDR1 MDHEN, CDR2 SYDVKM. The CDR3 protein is CASSKGLAENIQYF. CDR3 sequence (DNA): TGTGCCAGCAGTAAGGGACTAGCGGAAAACATTCAGTACTTC.

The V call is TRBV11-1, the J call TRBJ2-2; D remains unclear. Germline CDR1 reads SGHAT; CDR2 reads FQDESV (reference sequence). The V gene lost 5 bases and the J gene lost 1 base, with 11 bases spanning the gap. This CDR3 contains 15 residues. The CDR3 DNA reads TGTGCCAGCAGCCCGAGAACTGGGAACACCGGGGAGCTGTTTTTT. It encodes CASSPRTGNTGELFF.

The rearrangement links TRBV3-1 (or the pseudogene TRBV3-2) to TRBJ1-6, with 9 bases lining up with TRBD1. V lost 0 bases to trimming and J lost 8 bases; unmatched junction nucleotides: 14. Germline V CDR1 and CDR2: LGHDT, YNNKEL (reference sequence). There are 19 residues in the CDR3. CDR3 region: CASSQDLGGQGYFYSPLHF. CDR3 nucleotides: TGTGCCAGCAGCCAAGATTTAGGGGGACAGGGATATTTTTATTCACCCCTCCACTTT.

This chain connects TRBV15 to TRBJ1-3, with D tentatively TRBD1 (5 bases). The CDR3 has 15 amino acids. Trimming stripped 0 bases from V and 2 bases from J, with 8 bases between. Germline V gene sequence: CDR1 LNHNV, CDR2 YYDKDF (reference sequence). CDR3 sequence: CATSRDRVPGNTIYF. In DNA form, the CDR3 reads TGTGCCACCAGCAGAGACAGGGTACCTGGAAACACCATATATTTT.

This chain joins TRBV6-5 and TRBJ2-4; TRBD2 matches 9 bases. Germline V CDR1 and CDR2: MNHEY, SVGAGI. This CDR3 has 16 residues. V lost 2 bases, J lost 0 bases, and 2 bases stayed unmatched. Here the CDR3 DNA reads TGTGCCAGCAGTTACGGACTAGCGATAGCCAAAAACATTCAGTACTTC. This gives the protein CASSYGLAIAKNIQYF.

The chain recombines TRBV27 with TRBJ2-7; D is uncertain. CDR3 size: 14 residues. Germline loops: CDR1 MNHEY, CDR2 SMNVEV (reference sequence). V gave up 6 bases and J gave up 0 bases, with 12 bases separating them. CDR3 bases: TGTGCCAGCAGGACATGGGGAAGCTCCTACGAGCAGTACTTC. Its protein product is CASRTWGSSYEQYF.

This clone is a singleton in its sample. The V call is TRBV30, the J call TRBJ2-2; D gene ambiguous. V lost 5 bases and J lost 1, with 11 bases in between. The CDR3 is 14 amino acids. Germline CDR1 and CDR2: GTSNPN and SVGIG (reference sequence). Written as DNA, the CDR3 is TGTGCCTGGCTGAGGACCATGAACACCGGGGAGCTGTTTTTT. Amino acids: CAWLRTMNTGELFF.